Each of the 6 T cell receptor beta chains below was sequenced from the same sample in a study of blood T cell repertoires in COVID-19. Profiling relied on immunoSEQ multiplex PCR, and the TCRdb table lists in-frame clones only, not all of them. Of roughly 240,000 clones detected, about 91% appear once; the ten largest clones hold approximately 2.5%. The sequenced sample consisted of PBMCs or T cells enriched from blood (not recorded which). All receptors derive from a woman aged 40 to 50 with acute COVID-19.

This chain joins TRBV11-2 and TRBJ1-2; possibly TRBD1 for D (6 bases). Germline CDR1 is SGHAT and CDR2 is FQNNGV. The CDR3 totals 14 residues. The V end was cut by 5 bases, the J end by 5 bases, with 15 bases between. CDR3: CASSPRGRLYGYTF. The CDR3 DNA follows: TGTGCCAGCAGCCCCAGGGGCAGGTTATATGGCTACACCTTC.

V gene TRBV14 combines with J gene TRBJ2-3; D remains ambiguous. V was cut by 1 base and J by 3 bases, with 11 bases left in between. Germline CDR1 reads SGHDN; CDR2 reads FVKESK. The CDR3 covers 15 residues. The CDR3 bases are TGTGCCAGCAGCCAAGGATGGGCCACTACAGATACGCAGTATTTT. Its protein is CASSQGWATTDTQYF.

This clone was recorded only once. The rearrangement links TRBV6-5 to TRBJ1-2, with D possibly being TRBD1 (6 bases). CDR1 is MNHEY and CDR2 is SVGAGI in the germline V gene. The CDR3 covers 16 residues. Trimming pared 0 bases from V and 2 bases from J, leaving 13 bases between. DNA of the CDR3: TGTGCCAGCAGTTACTCGAGGTTTACAGGGAACTATGGCTACACCTTC. Encoded protein: CASSYSRFTGNYGYTF.

This sequence joins TRBV19 and TRBJ1-6, with D unresolved. The CDR3 has 16 amino acids. Trimming took 3 bases from V and 0 from J, leaving 9 bases between them. Germline V gene data show CDR1 as LNHDA and CDR2 as SQIVND (reference sequence). The CDR3 is CASSMLGSSYNSPLHF. CDR3 bases: TGTGCCAGTAGTATGTTAGGGAGCTCCTATAATTCACCCCTCCACTTT.

The rearrangement joins TRBV2 to TRBJ1-5, with 9 bases lining up with TRBD1. The V and J ends lost 4 bases and 0 bases, in that order; junction bases with no gene match: 4. Germline CDR1 reads SNHLY; CDR2 reads FYNNEI. The CDR3 has 16 residues. The CDR3 sequence: CASSGTGAFSNQPQHF. CDR3 coding DNA: TGTGCCAGCAGTGGGACAGGGGCCTTTAGCAATCAGCCCCAGCATTTT. Full variable domain (remainder filled in from reference TRBV2 and TRBJ1-5): EPEVTQTPSHQVTQMGQEVILRCVPISNHLYFYWYRQILGQKVEFLVSFYNNEISEKSEIFDDQFSVERPDGSNFTLKIRSTKLEDSAMYFCASSGTGAFSNQPQHFGDGTRLSIL.

About this clone: Additional DNA sequences in this sample encode the identical CDR3. This chain connects TRBV24-1 to TRBJ1-2; D not certain. Germline-derived CDR1 and CDR2 are KGHDR and SFDVKD. Trimming removed 4 bases at V and 4 bases at J, with 3 bases between. This CDR3 has 11 residues. In DNA, the CDR3 is TGTGCCACCAGTGACAGCTATGGCTACACCTTC. It is translated as CATSDSYGYTF.